This T cell receptor (beta chain) was profiled in a study of Graves' ophthalmopathy and Graves' hyperthyroidism. Broader study findings: Also, most clonotypes expanded in the thyroid above 0.001 frequency appeared in blood.

This clonotype was picked up many times. Its antigen is still unknown. V was clipped by 4 bases and J by 0 bases; unmatched bases: 6. Germline CDR1 and CDR2: ENHRY and SYGVKD. The length of the CDR3 is 15 residues. People with hyperthyroidism were aged 18 to 65 and newly diagnosed, under 2 months' duration. Other autoimmune diseases, uncontrolled infections, pregnancy or lactation excluded patients from enrollment. Beta-chain TCR CDR3 regions were amplified from RNA transcripts. First-round RT-PCR used HTBI primers; second-round multiplex PCR followed. From the multiplex PCR reads, TCRdb called clonotypes with MiXCR, one entry per CDR3 protein. The sample has about 1.1 million distinct CDR3 sequences; roughly two fifths are singletons.

Input material: peripheral blood or thyroid tissue (not recorded which). This TCR was recovered from an adult man with Graves' hyperthyroidism. This rearrangement joins TRBV10-3 to TRBJ2-7, with TRBD2 matching over 7 bases. DNA of the CDR3: TGTGCCATCAGTGGGGCGGGGGTCAGCTCCTACGAGCAGTACTTC. Translated: CAISGAGVSSYEQYF.